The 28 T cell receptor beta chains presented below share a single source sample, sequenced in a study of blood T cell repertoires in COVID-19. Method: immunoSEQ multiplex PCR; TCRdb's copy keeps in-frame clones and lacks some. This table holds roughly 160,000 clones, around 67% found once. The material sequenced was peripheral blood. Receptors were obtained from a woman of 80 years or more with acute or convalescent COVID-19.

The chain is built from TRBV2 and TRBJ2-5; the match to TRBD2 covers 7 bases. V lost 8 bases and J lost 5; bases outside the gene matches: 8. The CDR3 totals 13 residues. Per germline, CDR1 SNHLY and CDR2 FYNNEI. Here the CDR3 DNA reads TGTGCCAGCGGTTTACCAGCGGGGGAGACCCAGTACTTC. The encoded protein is CASGLPAGETQYF.

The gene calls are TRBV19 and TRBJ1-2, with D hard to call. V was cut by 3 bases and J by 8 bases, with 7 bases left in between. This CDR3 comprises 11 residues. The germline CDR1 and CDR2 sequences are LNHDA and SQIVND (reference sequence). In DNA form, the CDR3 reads TGTGCCAGTAGTATGACGAGGGGCTACACCTTC. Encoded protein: CASSMTRGYTF. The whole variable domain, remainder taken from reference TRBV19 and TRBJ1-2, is DGGITQSPKYLFRKEGQNVTLSCEQNLNHDAMYWYRQDPGQGLRLIYYSQIVNDFQKGDIAEGYSVSREKKESFPLTVTSAQKNPTAFYLCASSMTRGYTFGSGTRLTVV.

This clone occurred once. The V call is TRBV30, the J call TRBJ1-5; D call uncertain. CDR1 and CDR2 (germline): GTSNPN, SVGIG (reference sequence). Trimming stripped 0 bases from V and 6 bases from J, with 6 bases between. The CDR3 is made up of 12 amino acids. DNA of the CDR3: TGTGCCTGGAGTGTCCCCTTTCAGCCCCAGCATTTT. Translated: CAWSVPFQPQHF.

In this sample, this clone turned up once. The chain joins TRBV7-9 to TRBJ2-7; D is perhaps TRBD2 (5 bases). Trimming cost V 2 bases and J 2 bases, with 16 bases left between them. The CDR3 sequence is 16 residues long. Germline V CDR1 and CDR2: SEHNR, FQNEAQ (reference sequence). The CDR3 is CASSLSGGHGTYEQYF. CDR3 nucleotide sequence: TGTGCCAGCAGCTTAAGCGGCGGGCACGGCACCTACGAGCAGTACTTC.

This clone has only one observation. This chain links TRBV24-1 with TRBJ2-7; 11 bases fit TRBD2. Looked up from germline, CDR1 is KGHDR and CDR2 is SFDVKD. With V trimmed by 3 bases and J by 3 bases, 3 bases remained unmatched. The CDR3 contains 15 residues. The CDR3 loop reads CATSDGTSGLYEQYF. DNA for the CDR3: TGTGCCACCAGTGATGGGACTAGCGGACTCTACGAGCAGTACTTC.

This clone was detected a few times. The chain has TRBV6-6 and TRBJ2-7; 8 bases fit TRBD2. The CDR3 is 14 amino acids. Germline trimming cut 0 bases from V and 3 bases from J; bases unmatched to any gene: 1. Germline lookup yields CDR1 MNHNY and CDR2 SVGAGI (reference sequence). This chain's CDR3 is CASSYSTSDYEQYF. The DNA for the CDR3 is TGTGCCAGCAGTTACTCGACTAGCGACTACGAGCAGTACTTC.

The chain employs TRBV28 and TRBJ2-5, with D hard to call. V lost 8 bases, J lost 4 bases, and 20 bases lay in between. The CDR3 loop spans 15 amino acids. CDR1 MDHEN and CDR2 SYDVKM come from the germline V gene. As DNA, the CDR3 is TGTGCCAGCTTCCTTGGTAGAGCGTCTGGAGAGACCCAGTACTTC. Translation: CASFLGRASGETQYF.

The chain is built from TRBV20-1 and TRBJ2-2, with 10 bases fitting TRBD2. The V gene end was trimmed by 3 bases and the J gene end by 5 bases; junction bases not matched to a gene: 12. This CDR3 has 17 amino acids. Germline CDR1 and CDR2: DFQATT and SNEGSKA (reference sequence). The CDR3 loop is CSASRTSGEGLTGELFF. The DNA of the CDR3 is TGCAGTGCTAGTAGGACTAGCGGAGAGGGGCTTACCGGGGAGCTGTTTTTT.

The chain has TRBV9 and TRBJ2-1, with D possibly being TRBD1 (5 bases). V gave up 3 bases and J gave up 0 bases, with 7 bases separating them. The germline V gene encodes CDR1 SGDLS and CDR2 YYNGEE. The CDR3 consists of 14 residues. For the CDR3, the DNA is TGTGCCAGCAGCGCCGACAGCTCCTACAATGAGCAGTTCTTC. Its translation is CASSADSSYNEQFF.

The CDR3, as DNA: TGTGCCCTCGGACAGGGGTTTTCACCCCTCCACTTT. Its protein product is CALGQGFSPLHF. The chain has TRBV30 and TRBJ1-6, with 9 bases matching TRBD1. There are 12 residues in the CDR3. Looked up from germline, CDR1 is GTSNPN and CDR2 is SVGIG (reference sequence). With V trimmed by 8 bases and J by 9 bases, 5 bases remained unmatched.

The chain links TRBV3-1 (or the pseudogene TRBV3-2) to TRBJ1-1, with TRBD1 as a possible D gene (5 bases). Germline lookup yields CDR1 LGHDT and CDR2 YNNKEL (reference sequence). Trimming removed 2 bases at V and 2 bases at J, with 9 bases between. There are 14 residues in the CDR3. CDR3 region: CASSQLDSNTEAFF. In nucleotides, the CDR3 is TGTGCCAGCAGCCAACTTGACAGCAACACTGAAGCTTTCTTT.

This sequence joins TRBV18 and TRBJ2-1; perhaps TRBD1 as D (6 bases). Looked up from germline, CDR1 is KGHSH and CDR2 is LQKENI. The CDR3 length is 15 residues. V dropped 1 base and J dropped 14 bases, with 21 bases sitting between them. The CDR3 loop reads CASSPQETPSRGEFF. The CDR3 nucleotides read TGTGCCAGCTCACCACAGGAGACACCCTCCAGGGGTGAGTTCTTC.

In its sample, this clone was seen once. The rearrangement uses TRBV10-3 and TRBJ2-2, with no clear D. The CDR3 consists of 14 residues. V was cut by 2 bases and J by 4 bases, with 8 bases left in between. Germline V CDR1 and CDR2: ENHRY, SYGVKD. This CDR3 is CAISEQQFTGELFF. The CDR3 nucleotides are TGTGCCATCAGTGAGCAACAGTTCACCGGGGAGCTGTTTTTT.

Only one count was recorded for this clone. The CDR3 region has the DNA TGTGCCAGCAGTTTCAACAGGGGGCTTGGGCAGCCCCAGCATTTT. It encodes CASSFNRGLGQPQHF. The chain recombines TRBV28 with TRBJ1-5, with 9 bases aligning to TRBD1. J was trimmed by 7 bases and V by 3 bases; bases with no gene match: 7. Germline V CDR1 and CDR2: MDHEN, SYDVKM. The CDR3 contains 15 residues.

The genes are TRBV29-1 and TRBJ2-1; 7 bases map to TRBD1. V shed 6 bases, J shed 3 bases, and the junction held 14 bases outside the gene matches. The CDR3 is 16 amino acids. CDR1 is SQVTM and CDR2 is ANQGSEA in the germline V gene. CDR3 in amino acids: CSVEGLQGNGYNEQFF. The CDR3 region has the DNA TGCAGCGTCGAGGGTTTACAGGGGAACGGCTACAATGAGCAGTTCTTC.

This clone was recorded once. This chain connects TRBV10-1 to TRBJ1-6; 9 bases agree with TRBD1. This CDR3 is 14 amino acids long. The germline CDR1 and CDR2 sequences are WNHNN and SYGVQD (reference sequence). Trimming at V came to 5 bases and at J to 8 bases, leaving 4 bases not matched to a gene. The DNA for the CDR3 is TGCGCCAGCAGTTGGGACAGGGTCGATTCACCCCTCCACTTT. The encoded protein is CASSWDRVDSPLHF.

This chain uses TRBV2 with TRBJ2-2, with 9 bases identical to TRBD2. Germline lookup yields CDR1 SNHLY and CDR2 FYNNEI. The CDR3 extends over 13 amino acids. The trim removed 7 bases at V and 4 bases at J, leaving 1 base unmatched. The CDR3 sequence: CASKGLATGELFF. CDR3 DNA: TGTGCCAGCAAGGGACTAGCCACCGGGGAGCTGTTTTTT.

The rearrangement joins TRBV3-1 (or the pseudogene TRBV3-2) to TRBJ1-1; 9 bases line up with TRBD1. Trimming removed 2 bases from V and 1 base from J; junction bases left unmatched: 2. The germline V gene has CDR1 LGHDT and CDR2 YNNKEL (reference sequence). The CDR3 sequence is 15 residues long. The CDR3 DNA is TGTGCCAGCAGCCAAAGGGACAGGGCGAACACTGAAGCTTTCTTT. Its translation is CASSQRDRANTEAFF.

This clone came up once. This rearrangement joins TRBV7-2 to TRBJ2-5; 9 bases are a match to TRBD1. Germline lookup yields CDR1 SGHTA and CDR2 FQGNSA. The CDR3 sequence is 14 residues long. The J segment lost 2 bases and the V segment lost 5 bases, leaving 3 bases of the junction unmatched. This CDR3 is CASSRDRDQETQYF. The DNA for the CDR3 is TGTGCCAGCAGCCGGGACAGGGATCAAGAGACCCAGTACTTC.

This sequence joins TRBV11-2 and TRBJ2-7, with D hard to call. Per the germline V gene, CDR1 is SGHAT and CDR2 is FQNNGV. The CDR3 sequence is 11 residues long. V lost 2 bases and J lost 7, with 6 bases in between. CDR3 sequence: CASSLILEQYF. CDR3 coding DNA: TGTGCCAGCAGCTTAATTCTGGAGCAGTACTTC.

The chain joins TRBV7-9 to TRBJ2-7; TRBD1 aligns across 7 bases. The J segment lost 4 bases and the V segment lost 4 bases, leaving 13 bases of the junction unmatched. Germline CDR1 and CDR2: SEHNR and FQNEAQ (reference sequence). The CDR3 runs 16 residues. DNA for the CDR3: TGTGCCAGCAGCTCGTTCCGGGACAGCAGGATTTACGAGCAGTACTTC. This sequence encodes CASSSFRDSRIYEQYF.

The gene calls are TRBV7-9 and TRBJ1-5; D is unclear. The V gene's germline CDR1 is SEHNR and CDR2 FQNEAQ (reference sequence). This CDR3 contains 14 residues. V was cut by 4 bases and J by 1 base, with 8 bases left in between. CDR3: CASSYMGSNQPQHF. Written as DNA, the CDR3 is TGTGCCAGCAGCTATATGGGCAGCAATCAGCCCCAGCATTTT.

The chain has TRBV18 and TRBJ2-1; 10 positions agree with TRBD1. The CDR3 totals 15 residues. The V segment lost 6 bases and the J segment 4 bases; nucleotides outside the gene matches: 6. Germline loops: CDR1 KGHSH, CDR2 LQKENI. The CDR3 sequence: CASSRGTGDYNEQFF. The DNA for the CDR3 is TGTGCCAGCTCGCGCGGGACAGGGGATTACAATGAGCAGTTCTTC.

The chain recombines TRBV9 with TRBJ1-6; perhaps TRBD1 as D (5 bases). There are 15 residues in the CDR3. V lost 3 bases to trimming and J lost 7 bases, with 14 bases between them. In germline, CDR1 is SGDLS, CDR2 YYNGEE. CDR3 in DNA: TGTGCCAGCAGCGGTGGGGGGACTGCAAATTCACCCCTCCACTTT. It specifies CASSGGGTANSPLHF.

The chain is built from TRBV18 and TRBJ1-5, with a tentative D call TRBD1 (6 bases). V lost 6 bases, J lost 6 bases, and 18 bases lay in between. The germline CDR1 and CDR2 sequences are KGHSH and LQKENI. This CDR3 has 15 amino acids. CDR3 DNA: TGTGCCAGCTCCCCGACAGGCTCGGGGGGTCAGCCCCAGCATTTT. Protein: CASSPTGSGGQPQHF.

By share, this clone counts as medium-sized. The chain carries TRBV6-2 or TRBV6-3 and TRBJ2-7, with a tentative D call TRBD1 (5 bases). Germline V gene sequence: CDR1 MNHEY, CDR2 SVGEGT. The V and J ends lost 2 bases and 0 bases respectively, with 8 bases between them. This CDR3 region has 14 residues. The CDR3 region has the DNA TGTGCCAGCAGTTACAGCGACAGCTCCTACGAGCAGTACTTC. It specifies CASSYSDSSYEQYF.

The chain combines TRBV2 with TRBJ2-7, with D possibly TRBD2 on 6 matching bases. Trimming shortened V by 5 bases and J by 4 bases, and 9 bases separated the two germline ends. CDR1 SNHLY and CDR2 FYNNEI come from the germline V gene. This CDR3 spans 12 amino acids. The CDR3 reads CASSRDLYEQYF. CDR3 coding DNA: TGTGCCAGCAGTAGGGACTTGTACGAGCAGTACTTC.

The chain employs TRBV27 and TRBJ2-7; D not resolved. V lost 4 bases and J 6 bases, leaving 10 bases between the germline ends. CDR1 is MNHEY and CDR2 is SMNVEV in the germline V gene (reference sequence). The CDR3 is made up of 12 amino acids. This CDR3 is CASSSLGIEQYF. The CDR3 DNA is TGTGCCAGCAGTTCCCTCGGTATCGAGCAGTACTTC.